Listed here are 9 T cell receptor beta chains from one sample, sequenced in a study of blood T cells in healthy people across ages. Sample-barcoded 5' priming and a J-beta primer mix drove a second PCR of 7 to 11 cycles. TCRdb independently ran MiXCR on the 5' RACE reads; one entry per CDR3 protein. The table includes some 900,000 distinct CDR3 sequences, roughly 26% detected once. Sequencing was performed on blood. The receptors come from a woman of 80 years or more in good health.

J is TRBJ2-1 and V is TRBV20-1, with D hard to call. The germline V gene encodes CDR1 DFQATT and CDR2 SNEGSKA (reference sequence). V was trimmed by 0 bases and J by 4 bases, leaving 10 bases between them. The CDR3 is 14 residues long. This CDR3 reads CSARDGVWYNEQFF. CDR3 DNA sequence: TGCAGTGCTAGAGATGGGGTCTGGTACAATGAGCAGTTCTTC.

Worth noting for this clonotype: At one of its ends the junction is not consistent with the germline gene, which may arise from a read error. This chain connects TRBV12-3 or TRBV12-4 to TRBJ2-1; 9 bases match TRBD1. The CDR3 contains 15 residues. CDR3 protein: CTSSLGGQGTNEQFF. The CDR3 DNA is TGTACCAGCAGTTTAGGGGGACAGGGAACGAATGAGCAGTTCTTC.

This clonotype was detected only once. A much larger clonotype is one base distant, so this may be a read error. The rearrangement links TRBV7-2 to TRBJ2-1; D remains unclear. V lost 5 bases to trimming and J lost 12 bases, with 11 bases between them. Germline CDR1 is SGHTA and CDR2 is FQGNSA. CDR3 length: 11 residues. The CDR3 region has the DNA TGTGCCAGCAGCCTCCCGGTAGGGCAGTTCTTC. This gives the protein CASSLPVGQFF.

Turning to this clonotype: Relative to the germline gene, one junction end is altered; a read error may explain this. The chain has TRBV9 and TRBJ2-7; 7 nucleotides agree with TRBD1. This CDR3 comprises 14 residues. CDR1 and CDR2 from the germline V gene are SGDLS and YYNGEE. The chain's CDR3 is CAGSVAQGDYEQYF. Written as DNA, the CDR3 is TGTGCCGGCAGCGTAGCTCAGGGGGACTACGAGCAGTACTTC.

This clonotype was observed a handful of times. This chain links TRBV7-9 with TRBJ2-2; D not certain. The V gene lost 2 bases and the J gene lost 6 bases, with 4 bases spanning the gap. Germline CDR1 reads SEHNR; CDR2 reads FQNEAQ (reference sequence). This CDR3 contains 12 residues. DNA of the CDR3: TGTGCCAGCAGCTTACTGTCCGGGGAGCTGTTTTTT. Translated: CASSLLSGELFF.

Note on this clonotype: Since a much larger clone is just one base distant, this may be a read error. The V call is TRBV20-1, the J call TRBJ2-7; no clear D gene. CDR1 DFQATT and CDR2 SNEGSKA come from the germline V gene (reference sequence). The CDR3 spans 13 residues. V lost 3 bases and J 7 bases, leaving 16 bases between the germline ends. The CDR3 loop is CSARSPEGNEQYF. CDR3 DNA: TGCAGTGCTAGGTCCCCCGAAGGGAATGAGCAGTACTTC.

Concerning this clonotype: A much larger clone lies a single base off, so this may be a read error. The J gene is TRBJ2-7, the V gene TRBV4-3, with 9 positions matching TRBD1. The CDR3 extends over 18 amino acids. The V gene's germline CDR1 is LGHNA and CDR2 YSLEER. In nucleotides, the CDR3 is TGCGCCAGCAGCCAAGATTTATTCCCGGGACAGGGCTCCTACGGGCAGTACTTC. It specifies CASSQDLFPGQGSYGQYF.

V gene TRBV20-1 combines with J gene TRBJ2-7, with 8 bases that match TRBD2. The J segment lost 2 bases and the V segment lost 3 bases, leaving 12 bases of the junction unmatched. The germline V gene has CDR1 DFQATT and CDR2 SNEGSKA (reference sequence). This CDR3 is built from 16 residues. CDR3 region: CSASVAGWKITYEQYF. The CDR3 nucleotides are TGCAGTGCTAGCGTAGCGGGGTGGAAAATTACCTACGAGCAGTACTTC.

As regards this clonotype: A read error is possible here, since a much larger clone lies one base away. The chain has TRBV6-1 and TRBJ2-5; D is unclear. Germline CDR1 reads MNHNS; CDR2 reads SASEGT. The CDR3 is 12 amino acids. The CDR3 nucleotides read TGTGTCAGCCTCGCGGCCCGAGAGACCCAGTACTTC. Its protein is CVSLAARETQYF.